The 11 T cell receptor beta chains below come from one sample, sequenced in a study of T cell responses to AZD1222 COVID-19 vaccine. The method was immunoSEQ multiplex PCR; TCRdb's version includes in-frame clones alone and lacks a portion of them. The sample has 150,000 to 200,000 clones, approximately 90% seen once. The sample consisted of peripheral blood, taken 28 days after the second dose of the MenACWY control vaccine. These TCRs come from an adult who received the MenACWY meningococcal vaccine as a control.

The genes are TRBV15 and TRBJ1-1; unclear D gene. Germline V gene data show CDR1 as LNHNV and CDR2 as YYDKDF (reference sequence). The V end lost 1 base, the J end lost 0 bases, and 15 bases lay between the germline ends. The length of the CDR3 is 17 residues. CDR3 DNA sequence: TGTGCCACCAGCAGAGCCCTGGCTGGGCTCCTGAACACTGAAGCTTTCTTT. Translating it yields CATSRALAGLLNTEAFF.

V gene TRBV30 combines with J gene TRBJ1-2, with 10 bases lining up with TRBD1. The germline V gene encodes CDR1 GTSNPN and CDR2 SVGIG (reference sequence). Trimming removed 3 bases from V and 3 bases from J; junction bases left unmatched: 4. The CDR3 sequence is 14 residues long. In DNA, the CDR3 is TGTGCCTGGAGCCGGGACAGGGGTGACTATGGCTACACCTTC. Protein: CAWSRDRGDYGYTF.

The chain carries TRBV28 and TRBJ2-5; 7 bases are shared with TRBD1. The V gene end was trimmed by 3 bases and the J gene end by 2 bases; junction bases not matched to a gene: 9. The CDR3 is 16 amino acids. Germline lookup yields CDR1 MDHEN and CDR2 SYDVKM. CDR3 nucleotide sequence: TGTGCCAGCAGTTTGGTGTTGACAGGGTGGCAAGAGACCCAGTACTTC. It translates to CASSLVLTGWQETQYF. Full variable domain (missing parts from reference TRBV28 and TRBJ2-5): DVKVTQSSRYLVKRTGEKVFLECVQDMDHENMFWYRQDPGLGLRLIYFSYDVKMKEKGDIPEGYSVSREKKERFSLILESASTNQTSMYLCASSLVLTGWQETQYFGPGTRLLVL.

CDR3 in DNA: TGTGCCAGCAGCCCCGAACGTGGGCAGGGAGACGGCTACACCTTC. Translated: CASSPERGQGDGYTF. The rearrangement links TRBV4-2 to TRBJ1-2; D possibly corresponds to TRBD1 (5 bases). Germline V CDR1 and CDR2: LGHNA, YNFKEQ. The V end was cut by 4 bases, the J end by 8 bases, with 20 bases between. The CDR3 has 15 residues.

The chain joins TRBV9 to TRBJ1-6; D is possibly TRBD1 (6 bases). Germline loops: CDR1 SGDLS, CDR2 YYNGEE. This CDR3 region has 15 residues. V shed 0 bases and J shed 6 bases, with 10 bases lying between them. The CDR3 coding sequence is TGTGCCAGCAGCGTAGCTGGGGGCCCTAATTCACCCCTCCACTTT. This sequence encodes CASSVAGGPNSPLHF.

The V gene is TRBV11-3, the J gene TRBJ1-6, with a weak D call TRBD1 (5 bases). Germline V gives CDR1 SGHNT, CDR2 YENEEA. The CDR3 spans 15 residues. The V end lost 5 bases, the J end lost 9 bases, and 17 bases lay between the germline ends. As DNA, the CDR3 is TGTGCCAGCAGCCCCACGGCAGGGCAGGTTTCACCCCTCCACTTT. Residues: CASSPTAGQVSPLHF.

V gene TRBV28 combines with J gene TRBJ1-4; 7 bases agree with TRBD1. The V gene end was trimmed by 8 bases and the J gene end by 4 bases; junction bases not matched to a gene: 7. CDR1 is MDHEN and CDR2 is SYDVKM in the germline V gene. The CDR3 runs 14 residues. The CDR3 here is CASGRTGHNEKLFF. CDR3 nucleotide sequence: TGTGCCAGCGGCAGGACAGGTCATAATGAAAAACTGTTTTTT.

This sequence joins TRBV11-3 and TRBJ2-7; D not resolved. Germline lookup yields CDR1 SGHNT and CDR2 YENEEA. V dropped 0 bases and J dropped 0 bases, with 12 bases sitting between them. The CDR3 totals 16 residues. CDR3: CASSLERSASSYEQYF. The CDR3 DNA reads as TGTGCCAGCAGCTTAGAGCGAAGCGCGAGCTCCTACGAGCAGTACTTC.

The rearrangement links TRBV29-1 to TRBJ1-1; D is uncertain. The V gene lost 7 bases and the J gene lost 1 base, with 13 bases spanning the gap. Looked up from germline, CDR1 is SQVTM and CDR2 is ANQGSEA. The CDR3 runs 13 residues. The CDR3 region is CSANRKGNTEAFF. The CDR3, as DNA: TGCAGCGCGAACCGCAAGGGGAACACTGAAGCTTTCTTT.

The chain carries TRBV7-2 and TRBJ2-7; D is unresolved. Trimming took off 3 bases at V and 2 bases at J, with 11 bases between the two ends. CDR3 length: 14 amino acids. The germline V gene has CDR1 SGHTA and CDR2 FQGNSA. The DNA of the CDR3 is TGTGCCAGCAGCTTCTCTCACGGAACCTACGAGCAGTACTTC. It is translated as CASSFSHGTYEQYF. Full variable domain (missing parts from reference TRBV7-2 and TRBJ2-7): GAGVSQSPSNKVTEKGKDVELRCDPISGHTALYWYRQSLGQGLEFLIYFQGNSAPDKSGLPSDRFSAERTGGSVSTLTIQRTQQEDSAVYLCASSFSHGTYEQYFGPGTRLTVT.

The gene calls are TRBV27 and TRBJ1-2; no reliable D call. Trimming left V 4 bases short and J 8 bases short, with 14 bases between. Germline V lookup: CDR1 MNHEY, CDR2 SMNVEV (reference sequence). The CDR3 has 13 amino acids. CDR3 nucleotide sequence: TGTGCCAGCAGTTCTCGACGTTTGGGCGGCTACACCTTC. This sequence encodes CASSSRRLGGYTF.